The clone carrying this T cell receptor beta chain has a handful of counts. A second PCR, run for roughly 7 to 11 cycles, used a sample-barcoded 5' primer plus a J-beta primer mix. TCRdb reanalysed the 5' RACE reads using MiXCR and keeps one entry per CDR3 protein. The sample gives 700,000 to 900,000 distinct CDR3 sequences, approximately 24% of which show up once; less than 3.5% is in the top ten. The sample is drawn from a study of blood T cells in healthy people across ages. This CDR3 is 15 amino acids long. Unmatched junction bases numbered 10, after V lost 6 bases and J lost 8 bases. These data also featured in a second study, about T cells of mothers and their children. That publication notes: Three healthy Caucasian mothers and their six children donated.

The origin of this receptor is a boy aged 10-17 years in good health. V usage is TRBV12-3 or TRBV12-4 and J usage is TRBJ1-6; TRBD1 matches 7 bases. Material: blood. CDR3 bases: TGTGCCAGCAGGAGGGACAGTCTTTTTTATTCACCCCTCCACTTT. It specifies CASRRDSLFYSPLHF.